This T cell receptor (beta chain) was profiled in a study of T cell changes during pregnancy in multiple sclerosis. Assay used: immunoSEQ multiplex PCR; TCRdb lists only in-frame clones, some missing. The table shows fewer than 65,000 clones, with roughly 92% occurring only once. This CDR3 is built from 15 residues. This rearrangement joins TRBV7-5 to TRBJ2-1; TRBD1, as called in the table, went unchecked against the DNA. TRBV7-5 is a listed pseudogene. This receptor was taken from a female donor with multiple sclerosis, enrolled in a pregnancy study. The sample consisted of CD4+ T cells from peripheral blood mononuclear cells, taken after pregnancy. The CDR3: CVRSWTGSSYNEQFF. Written as DNA, the CDR3 is TGTGTCAGAAGCTGGACAGGGAGCTCCTACAATGAGCAGTTCTTC.